These T cell receptor beta chains were read from a single sample in a study of blood T cell repertoires in COVID-19. TCRdb keeps only in-frame clones here, not all; method: immunoSEQ multiplex PCR. The data hold a few hundred thousand clones, with about nine tenths observed a single time. Material for sequencing was PBMCs or T cells enriched from blood (not recorded which). The receptors shown here come from a man aged 18-30 years who had recovered from COVID-19. The CDR3 runs from the conserved cysteine through the conserved F or W. D genes are given only for firm matches. Size values are once, few and many counts, or a class for expanded clones, and some rows have none.

TGTGCCAGCAGTGTCGATTTAAAACTTACAGGGGTTAACTATGGCTACACCTTC | CASSVDLKLTGVNYGYTF | TRBV2 | . | TRBJ1-2 | TRBD1
TGTGCCAGCAGTTTATTCAGGGGATCTGAAGCTTTCTTT | CASSLFRGSEAFF | TRBV27 | few | TRBJ1-1 | .
TGTGCCAGCAGTTTATTCAGAACAGGGTTTCCTCACTACGAGCAGTACTTC | CASSLFRTGFPHYEQYF | TRBV27 | . | TRBJ2-7 | .
TGTGCCAGCAGCTTCGAGGGCCATGGCTACACCTTC | CASSFEGHGYTF | TRBV7-8 | . | TRBJ1-2 | .
TGCAGCGGCGTGGGACAGGTTAATGAAAAACTGTTTTTT | CSGVGQVNEKLFF | TRBV29-1 | . | TRBJ1-4 | TRBD1
TGTGCCTGGAGCCTTCCCGGGACAATCACTGAAGCTTTCTTT | CAWSLPGTITEAFF | TRBV30 | . | TRBJ1-1 | .
TGTGCCACCAGGCCAGAGAACACCGGGGAGCTGTTTTTT | CATRPENTGELFF | TRBV24-1 | . | TRBJ2-2 | .
TGTGCCAGCAGTACCACCGGGACAGGGGTAGCCAAAAACATTCAGTACTTC | CASSTTGTGVAKNIQYF | TRBV28 | . | TRBJ2-4 | TRBD1
TGTGCCAGCATAACAGGGGGTACTAGCACAGATACGCAGTATTTT | CASITGGTSTDTQYF | TRBV28 | . | TRBJ2-3 | TRBD1
TGTGCCAGCAGGGAGGGCCGGACTGAAGCTTTCTTT | CASREGRTEAFF | TRBV6-5 | . | TRBJ1-1 | .
TGTGCCAGTAGTCCTCGTGAGGACAGGGCCACCGGGGAGCTGTTTTTT | CASSPREDRATGELFF | TRBV19 | . | TRBJ2-2 | TRBD1
TGTGCCAGCAGCCAAGACCTAGACAGCTATGGCTACACCTTC | CASSQDLDSYGYTF | TRBV4-2 | . | TRBJ1-2 | .
TGTGCCAACTCATCCCCCGGGACTAGCGGGTCAGATACGCAGTATTTT | CANSSPGTSGSDTQYF | TRBV28 | . | TRBJ2-3 | TRBD2
TGTGCCAGCAGCCCACAGGGGCCCTATCATTCACCCCTCCACTTT | CASSPQGPYHSPLHF | TRBV28 | few | TRBJ1-6 | TRBD1
TGTGCCAGCAGAGGGGCGGATTCACCCCTCCACTTT | CASRGADSPLHF | TRBV28 | . | TRBJ1-6 | .
TGTGCCAGCAGTTTCTCGGCAGGGGGCTTGATGGCGTGGCAGCCCCAGCATTTT | CASSFSAGGLMAWQPQHF | TRBV28 | . | TRBJ1-5 | TRBD1
TGTGCCAGCGGCCGGGGCTCTGGAAACACCATATATTTT | CASGRGSGNTIYF | TRBV6-5 | . | TRBJ1-3 | .
TGTGCCAGCAGCTCACAGGGGTCTAGGTATGGCTACACCTTC | CASSSQGSRYGYTF | TRBV5-4 | . | TRBJ1-2 | TRBD1
TGTGCCAGCAATCTACAGGGTAAAGGCGAGCAGTACTTC | CASNLQGKGEQYF | TRBV28 | . | TRBJ2-7 | .
TGCGCCAGCAGCTTGGGAGTAGCGGGGGGGATAGGAGAGACCCAGTACTTC | CASSLGVAGGIGETQYF | TRBV5-1 | . | TRBJ2-5 | TRBD2
TGTGCCAGCAATCGACTAGCGGGGTACAATGAGCAGTTCTTC | CASNRLAGYNEQFF | TRBV5-6 | . | TRBJ2-1 | TRBD2
TGCGCCAGCAGCCAAGCTCTGGGAGCGGTCCCCGGGGAGCTGTTTTTT | CASSQALGAVPGELFF | TRBV4-1 | . | TRBJ2-2 | .
TGTGCCAGCAGTTTGGGGGCAATCGATCGAAATCAGCCCCAGCATTTT | CASSLGAIDRNQPQHF | TRBV27 | . | TRBJ1-5 | .
TGTGCCAGCAGATCTGCCTGGGCAGAGAACACTGAAGCTTTCTTT | CASRSAWAENTEAFF | TRBV3-1/TRBV3-2 | . | TRBJ1-1 | .
TGTGCCAGTAGTATAGTCGCAGCAGGGGGCGGTGGCTACACCTTC | CASSIVAAGGGGYTF | TRBV19 | . | TRBJ1-2 | TRBD1
TGTGCCAGCAGCTCGGGACTAGCGGGGGTAGATACGCAGTATTTT | CASSSGLAGVDTQYF | TRBV7-3 | . | TRBJ2-3 | TRBD2
TGTGCCAGCAGGGACAGGGAATGGAGCGGCTACACCTTC | CASRDREWSGYTF | TRBV12-3/TRBV12-4 | . | TRBJ1-2 | TRBD1
TGCAGCGCCCGGGACTCTAGCTCCTACGAGCAGTACTTC | CSARDSSSYEQYF | TRBV29-1 | . | TRBJ2-7 | .
TGTGCCAGCAGTTCCAGGACTACAGAGACCCAGTACTTC | CASSSRTTETQYF | TRBV11-2 | . | TRBJ2-5 | .
TGTGCCAGCAGTTTTTCGGGGGACGGCTACACCTTC | CASSFSGDGYTF | TRBV27 | once | TRBJ1-2 | .
TGTGCCAGCAGCTTGGGTCCGGGACAGGGGGTCGAGCAGTACTTC | CASSLGPGQGVEQYF | TRBV11-3 | . | TRBJ2-7 | TRBD1
TGCGCCAGCAGCTTGGAAGTCGGCAGGGGGCGGTCGGGCTACACCTTC | CASSLEVGRGRSGYTF | TRBV5-1 | . | TRBJ1-2 | TRBD1
TGTGCCAGCAGTAGGGACAGGGAGACCCAGTACTTC | CASSRDRETQYF | TRBV2 | . | TRBJ2-5 | TRBD1
TGTGCCAGCAGCCAAGAATCGGCGCGGGGCTCCTACAATGAGCAGTTCTTC | CASSQESARGSYNEQFF | TRBV3-1/TRBV3-2 | once | TRBJ2-1 | .
TGCGCCAGCAGCCCATCTAGCGGGGGGTTCCCCCTCGAGCAGTACTTC | CASSPSSGGFPLEQYF | TRBV5-1 | few | TRBJ2-7 | TRBD2
TGTGCCAGCTCAGAATCGGCGGGGGGCGGCTATGAGCAGTTCTTC | CASSESAGGGYEQFF | TRBV6-5 | . | TRBJ2-1 | TRBD2
TGTGCCAGCAGCCAGCTCCGGACACATATGAACACTGAAGCTTTCTTT | CASSQLRTHMNTEAFF | TRBV3-1/TRBV3-2 | . | TRBJ1-1 | .
TGTGCCAGTAGTATCGCCGGGGAGCTGTTTTTT | CASSIAGELFF | TRBV19 | . | TRBJ2-2 | .
TGTGCCTGGAGTGTTTCTTCGGGGCAGCCCCAGCATTTT | CAWSVSSGQPQHF | TRBV30 | . | TRBJ1-5 | .
TGTGCCAGCAGCGCCCAGGGAGGGTCTGGAAACACCATATATTTT | CASSAQGGSGNTIYF | TRBV7-9 | once | TRBJ1-3 | .
TGTGCCAGCACCGTCCTGACTAGCGGATTCTACAATGAGCAGTTCTTC | CASTVLTSGFYNEQFF | TRBV28 | . | TRBJ2-1 | TRBD2
TGTGCCAGCAGCTTAAATACACGCGGTCGGGGGAATTCACCCCTCCACTTT | CASSLNTRGRGNSPLHF | TRBV7-6 | . | TRBJ1-6 | .
TGTGCCAGCAGCCCTCGACAGGGACTTTACCCCTACAATGAGCAGTTCTTC | CASSPRQGLYPYNEQFF | TRBV2 | . | TRBJ2-1 | .
TGCGCCAGCAGCATGGGACTAGGGACAGATCCTAGCACAGATACGCAGTATTTT | CASSMGLGTDPSTDTQYF | TRBV5-1 | . | TRBJ2-3 | .